A selection of T cell receptor beta chains follows, all from one sample in a study of T cell responses to AZD1222 COVID-19 vaccine. Clones were read by immunoSEQ multiplex PCR, and TCRdb kept only the in-frame ones, dropping some. The sample holds roughly 150,000 clones, 70% to 90% seen once. This specimen was peripheral blood, taken after recovery from COVID-19. The receptors come from an adult who had recovered from COVID-19. Each CDR3 is given with its conserved first and last residue. D genes are given only for firm matches. For some rows the clone size is stated as once, few or many, or as a class when expanded; others skip it.

>TRBJ1-6|.|.|TRBV11-3
TGTGCCAGCAGCTTGGGTGGAGCCGGGATCCTTTCACCCCTCCACTTT
CASSLGGAGILSPLHF
>TRBJ2-1|.|.|TRBV19
TGTGCCAGTAGTATAGAACGGTTGAGGGGAATCAATGAGCAGTTCTTC
CASSIERLRGINEQFF
>TRBJ1-4|.|.|TRBV9
TGTGCCAGCAGCGTAGAACCCCTCGACGAAAAACTGTTTTTT
CASSVEPLDEKLFF
>TRBJ2-1|few|TRBD1|TRBV20-1
TGCAGTGCTAGTAGACAGGGCATTCGCAATGAGCAGTTCTTC
CSASRQGIRNEQFF
>TRBJ2-7|.|TRBD1|TRBV28
TGTGCCAGCAGGGGGACAGGGTCGGGTAAAGGCTACGAGCAGTACTTC
CASRGTGSGKGYEQYF
>TRBJ2-3|.|.|TRBV7-3
TGTGCCAGCAGCGCGTCCAGGGGCCCAGCAGATACGCAGTATTTT
CASSASRGPADTQYF
>TRBJ2-3|once|.|TRBV7-2
TGTGCCTATTCTCGGGGGCCAGATACGCAGTATTTT
CAYSRGPDTQYF
>TRBJ2-1|.|TRBD1|TRBV14
TGTGCCAGCAGCCAAGGAGTGTCGGGGACAGACGAGCAGTTCTTC
CASSQGVSGTDEQFF
>TRBJ1-1|.|.|TRBV7-6
TGTGCCAGCAGCTTACGTGGGGGGGGGCTAGCTTCCACTGAAGCTTTCTTT
CASSLRGGGLASTEAFF
>TRBJ2-1|.|.|TRBV15
TGTGCCACCAGCAGAGTGCCGGGAGAGAATGAGCAGTTCTTC
CATSRVPGENEQFF
>TRBJ1-5|.|TRBD1|TRBV24-1
TGTGCCACCAGTGATTCGAGACAGGGGGATCAGCCCCAGCATTTT
CATSDSRQGDQPQHF
>TRBJ1-2|.|.|TRBV21-1
TGTGCCAGCAGCAGGAGCTATGGCTACACCTTC
CASSRSYGYTF
>TRBJ2-1|.|.|TRBV3-1/TRBV3-2
TGTGCCAGCAGCCAAATTGCGGATGAGCAGTTCTTC
CASSQIADEQFF
>TRBJ2-7|.|.|TRBV7-2
TGTGCCAGCAGCGGTTATTACGAGCAGTACTTC
CASSGYYEQYF
>TRBJ2-1|.|TRBD1|TRBV19
TGTGCCAGTAACCCGGGACAGGGTACCTACAATGAGCAGTTCTTC
CASNPGQGTYNEQFF
>TRBJ1-1|.|TRBD1|TRBV14
TGTGCCAGCAGCCAAGGGACAGGGATAGGCACTGAAGCTTTCTTT
CASSQGTGIGTEAFF
>TRBJ2-2|.|.|TRBV11-3
TGTGCCAGCAGCCCCCGGGGAGACGCGAACACCGGGGAGCTGTTTTTT
CASSPRGDANTGELFF
>TRBJ2-7|.|TRBD2|TRBV19
TGTGCCAGTAGTATTTCTACTAGCGGGGGACGTGGCGAGCAGTACTTC
CASSISTSGGRGEQYF
>TRBJ2-2|.|.|TRBV2
TGTGCCAGCAGTGTCGAGGGGGCGAACACCGGGGAGCTGTTTTTT
CASSVEGANTGELFF
>TRBJ1-4|.|TRBD1|TRBV7-9
TGTGCCAGCAGCCCAGACAGGGGGCGGCTAGGGGAAAAACTGTTTTTT
CASSPDRGRLGEKLFF
>TRBJ2-4|once|.|TRBV3-1/TRBV3-2
TGTGCCAGCAGCCAAGAATTGGGGGCCAGAGGAGGGGAGTCTAGGAACATTCAGTACTTC
CASSQELGARGGESRNIQYF
>TRBJ1-1|.|.|TRBV5-4
TGTGCCAGCAGCTTTTTACAGGGTAACACTGAAGCTTTCTTT
CASSFLQGNTEAFF
>TRBJ1-6|.|TRBD1|TRBV19
TGTGCCAGTGGGACAGATAATGATTCACCCCTCCACTTT
CASGTDNDSPLHF
>TRBJ1-5|.|TRBD1|TRBV6-2/TRBV6-3
TGTGCCAGCAGTTACCCGACAGGGGCCTATCAGCCCCAGCATTTT
CASSYPTGAYQPQHF
>TRBJ1-2|.|.|TRBV12-5
TGTGCTAGTGGTTTGGATAGGGTAGACTATGGCTACACCTTC
CASGLDRVDYGYTF
>TRBJ2-7|.|.|TRBV6-1
TGTGCCAGCAGTTCCTTGGGATACTACGAGCAGTACTTC
CASSSLGYYEQYF
>TRBJ2-7|.|.|TRBV5-1
TGCGCCAGCAGCTTAGGACAGATGTACGAGCAGTACTTC
CASSLGQMYEQYF
>TRBJ1-1|.|.|TRBV19
TGTGCCTGCAGCCTTGGCTTTTATGGTCCTGAAGCTTTCTTT
CACSLGFYGPEAFF
>TRBJ1-5|few|TRBD1|TRBV7-9
TGTGCCAGCAGCTTAAGACAGGGACAGCCCCAGCATTTT
CASSLRQGQPQHF
>TRBJ2-7|.|.|TRBV5-1
TGCGCCAGCGGGGTGGAGTTGAGCTCCTACGAGCAGTACTTC
CASGVELSSYEQYF
>TRBJ2-5|.|TRBD2|TRBV5-1
TGCGCCAGCAGCTCCGGGACTAGCGGGGGGTCAGAGACCCAGTACTTC
CASSSGTSGGSETQYF
>TRBJ1-5|.|.|TRBV6-5
TGTGCCAGCAGTTCGACAGAACAGAGCAATCAGCCCCAGCATTTT
CASSSTEQSNQPQHF
>TRBJ2-7|.|.|TRBV9
TGTGCCAGCAGCGTAGAGGACAGCTCCTACGAGCAGTACTTC
CASSVEDSSYEQYF
>TRBJ1-4|.|TRBD1|TRBV3-1/TRBV3-2
TGTGCCAGCAGGATTACAGGGGGGGCTAATGAAAAACTGTTTTTT
CASRITGGANEKLFF
>TRBJ2-1|.|TRBD2|TRBV28
TGTGCCAGCAGTTCGCCAGCGGGACCCGCCAATGAGCAGTTCTTC
CASSSPAGPANEQFF
>TRBJ1-3|.|.|TRBV11-2
TGTGCCAGCAGCTCGTTTGCCAGCTCTGGAAACACCATATATTTT
CASSSFASSGNTIYF
>TRBJ1-1|.|.|TRBV18
TGTGCCAGCTCACCCTCGGCCAACACTGAAGCTTTCTTT
CASSPSANTEAFF
>TRBJ1-6|.|TRBD1|TRBV5-1
TGCGCCAGCAGCTCGGACAGGGGTAATTCACCCCTCCACTTT
CASSSDRGNSPLHF
>TRBJ2-2|.|.|TRBV5-6
TGTGCCAGCAGCTTGGGTATGGCCGGGTTCGGGGAGCTGTTTTTT
CASSLGMAGFGELFF
>TRBJ2-7|.|.|TRBV27
TGTGCCAGCAGTTTATTTTACCCAGCGGGACAGCCTACCTCCTACGAGCAGTACTTC
CASSLFYPAGQPTSYEQYF
>TRBJ2-5|.|.|TRBV5-1
TGCGCCAGCAGCGAACAGACGGAGACCCAGTACTTC
CASSEQTETQYF